This is a list of T cell receptor beta chains from one sample in a study of neurological immune-mediated disorders. Via MiXCR, TCRdb re-called the 5' RACE reads, giving one row per CDR3 protein. In the table there are some 60,000 distinct CDR3 sequences, around 5% of which are singletons. What was sequenced was PBMCs. Every receptor here comes from a woman between 50 and 59 years old with multiple sclerosis. Both conserved end residues are part of each CDR3. D genes are given only for firm matches. A row's size may be missing; if present it is once, few, many or a size class.

-	TRBV5-1	TRBJ1-1	-	CASRPYANTEAFF	TGCGCCAGCAGGCCGTATGCGAACACTGAAGCTTTCTTT
few	TRBV5-5	TRBJ1-1	-	CASSLGPGRDTEAFF	TGTGCCAGCAGCTTGGGTCCAGGGAGGGACACTGAAGCTTTCTTT
few	TRBV7-2	TRBJ1-6	-	CASSNGPGAPLHF	TGTGCCAGCAGCAATGGACCCGGCGCACCCCTCCACTTT
many	TRBV15	TRBJ1-5	-	CATSREALLIRNQPQNF	TGTGCCACCAGCAGAGAGGCCCTTCTTATACGCAATCAGCCCCAGAATTTT
many	TRBV6-2/TRBV6-3	TRBJ2-7	-	CASSWDRDFTYEQYF	TGTGCCAGCAGTTGGGACCGAGATTTCACCTACGAGCAGTACTTC
many	TRBV7-2	TRBJ1-4	-	CASSLDRATPNEKLFF	TGTGCCAGCAGTTTGGATCGAGCAACTCCTAATGAAAAACTGTTTTTT
many	TRBV24-1	TRBJ2-3	-	CATSLGEADTQYF	TGTGCCACCAGTCTGGGAGAAGCAGATACGCAGTATTTT
few	TRBV27	TRBJ2-7	-	CASSRSGLEEQYF	TGTGCCAGCAGTCGTTCTGGACTGGAAGAGCAGTACTTC
-	TRBV12-3/TRBV12-4	TRBJ2-1	-	CASSLISGAREQFF	TGTGCCAGCAGTTTAATTTCGGGGGCGAGGGAGCAGTTCTTC
many	TRBV5-6	TRBJ2-3	-	CASSLRGSDTQYF	TGTGCCAGCAGCTTGCGGGGGTCGGATACGCAGTATTTT
many	TRBV28	TRBJ2-7	TRBD2	CATAGGYEQYF	TGTGCCACCGCGGGGGGCTACGAGCAGTACTTC
many	TRBV5-1	TRBJ1-1	-	CASSLSLNTEAFF	TGCGCCAGCAGCTTGAGCCTGAACACTGAAGCTTTCTTT
many	TRBV9	TRBJ2-5	-	CASSVGVGETQYF	TGTGCCAGCAGCGTAGGCGTGGGGGAGACCCAGTACTTC
many	TRBV6-2/TRBV6-3	TRBJ2-3	TRBD2	CASSYSGGGADTQYF	TGTGCCAGCAGTTACTCGGGCGGGGGAGCAGATACGCAGTATTTT
many	TRBV6-6	TRBJ2-7	-	CASSSRIYEQYF	TGTGCCAGCAGCTCCCGAATCTACGAGCAGTACTTC
many	TRBV25-1	TRBJ1-5	-	CASRGGNQPQHF	TGTGCCAGCAGGGGAGGGAATCAGCCCCAGCATTTT
many	TRBV7-9	TRBJ1-1	TRBD1	CASSLSGTGEQGTEAFF	TGTGCCAGCAGCTTATCTGGGACAGGGGAACAAGGAACTGAAGCTTTCTTT
many	TRBV5-1	TRBJ2-7	TRBD1	CASSWDRGAYEQYF	TGCGCCAGCAGCTGGGACAGGGGGGCCTACGAGCAGTACTTC
few	TRBV20-1	TRBJ1-1	-	CSARVGETEAFF	TGCAGTGCTAGAGTAGGGGAAACTGAAGCTTTCTTT
many	TRBV29-1	TRBJ2-5	-	CSGGPPETQYF	TGCAGCGGGGGACCTCCAGAGACCCAGTACTTC
many	TRBV12-3/TRBV12-4	TRBJ1-1	TRBD1	CASSFGLTGNTEAFF	TGTGCCAGCAGTTTTGGCCTGACAGGGAATACTGAAGCTTTCTTT
many	TRBV10-3	TRBJ2-3	TRBD2	CAISAGLAGALTDTQYF	TGTGCCATCAGTGCCGGACTAGCGGGGGCCCTCACAGATACGCAGTATTTT
many	TRBV3-1	TRBJ1-2	-	CASSQSAAGDYGYTF	TGTGCCAGCAGCCAATCCGCAGCAGGGGACTATGGCTACACCTTC
few	TRBV18	TRBJ1-5	-	CASSKGENQPQHF	TGTGCCAGCTCGAAGGGGGAGAATCAGCCCCAGCATTTT
many	TRBV20-1	TRBJ1-1	-	CSALIRDSSRAGEAFF	TGCAGTGCTCTCATCCGAGACAGCTCCCGAGCGGGTGAAGCTTTCTTT
many	TRBV7-9	TRBJ2-3	TRBD2	CASSLGGGETDTQYF	TGTGCCAGCAGCTTAGGCGGGGGGGAGACAGATACGCAGTATTTT
many	TRBV20-1	TRBJ2-1	TRBD2	CSTIFSGGGEQFF	TGCAGTACTATCTTCTCCGGGGGGGGAGAGCAGTTCTTC
many	TRBV13	TRBJ2-3	-	CASSLDTSSTDTQYF	TGTGCCAGCAGCTTAGATACGTCAAGCACAGATACGCAGTATTTT
many	TRBV5-1	TRBJ2-3	-	CASSEGTDTQYF	TGCGCCAGCAGTGAGGGCACAGATACGCAGTATTTT
-	TRBV7-2	TRBJ2-3	-	CASSLVGSSTDTQYF	TGTGCCAGCAGCTTAGTGGGGTCTAGCACAGATACGCAGTATTTT
many	TRBV5-1	TRBJ2-5	-	CASSLDEETQYF	TGCGCCAGCAGCTTGGACGAAGAGACCCAGTACTTC
many	TRBV2	TRBJ2-7	TRBD1	CASSDQGAGYEQYF	TGTGCCAGCAGTGATCAGGGGGCCGGCTACGAGCAGTACTTC
many	TRBV12-3/TRBV12-4	TRBJ1-4	-	CASKGGINEKLFF	TGTGCCAGCAAGGGGGGCATCAATGAAAAACTGTTTTTT
many	TRBV20-1	TRBJ2-1	TRBD2	CSARDSGGSYNEQFF	TGCAGTGCTAGAGATTCGGGGGGCTCCTACAATGAGCAGTTCTTC
medium-sized	TRBV3-1	TRBJ2-7	-	CASSPDPGRSYEQYF	TGTGCCAGCAGCCCCGATCCCGGGAGATCCTACGAGCAGTACTTC
many	TRBV5-1	TRBJ2-3	TRBD1	CASSPGTGEDTQYF	TGCGCCAGCAGCCCCGGGACAGGGGAAGATACGCAGTATTTT
many	TRBV20-1	TRBJ1-2	TRBD1	CSAAEGTGVRGYTF	TGCAGTGCGGCGGAGGGGACAGGGGTCCGCGGCTACACCTTC
many	TRBV6-1	TRBJ1-5	-	CASREGYNQPQHF	TGTGCCAGCAGGGAGGGGTACAATCAGCCCCAGCATTTT
many	TRBV6-1	TRBJ2-7	-	CASSEMGQVYEQYF	TGTGCCAGCAGTGAAATGGGCCAAGTCTACGAGCAGTACTTC
many	TRBV4-2	TRBJ2-5	-	CASSQEGYLETQYF	TGTGCCAGCAGCCAAGAGGGGTATCTGGAGACCCAGTACTTC
many	TRBV4-2	TRBJ1-5	TRBD1	CASSQGQGPDQPQHF	TGTGCCAGCAGCCAAGGACAGGGGCCAGATCAGCCCCAGCATTTT
few	TRBV4-3	TRBJ1-2	-	CASSQVAGSGYGYTF	TGCGCCAGCAGCCAAGTCGCGGGATCTGGGTATGGCTACACCTTC
many	TRBV28	TRBJ2-7	-	CASSLRVYEQYF	TGTGCCAGCAGTCTCAGGGTCTACGAGCAGTACTTC
-	TRBV20-1	TRBJ2-2	TRBD2	CSARGTSGASLGELFF	TGCAGTGCTAGGGGAACTAGCGGGGCGAGCTTAGGGGAGCTGTTTTTT
many	TRBV20-1	TRBJ2-5	TRBD1	CSANSWTGGQETQYF	TGCAGTGCTAACTCCTGGACAGGGGGCCAAGAGACCCAGTACTTC
-	TRBV20-1	TRBJ1-2	-	CSAPKLESPNYGYTF	TGCAGTGCTCCTAAGTTGGAGTCTCCTAACTATGGCTACACCTTC
many	TRBV5-6	TRBJ1-1	-	CASSINPRGGTEAFF	TGTGCCAGCAGCATAAACCCACGCGGGGGCACTGAAGCTTTCTTT
many	TRBV7-2	TRBJ1-6	TRBD1	CASSSRTGNSPLHF	TGTGCCAGCAGCTCGAGGACAGGGAATTCACCCCTCCACTTT
many	TRBV5-6	TRBJ2-4	TRBD1	CASQTGALAKNIQYF	TGTGCCAGCCAGACAGGGGCGCTAGCCAAAAACATTCAGTACTTC
few	TRBV20-1	TRBJ2-3	-	CSASVGFTDTQYF	TGCAGTGCTAGTGTCGGATTCACAGATACGCAGTATTTT
many	TRBV5-1	TRBJ1-2	-	CASRGAGLTNYGYTF	TGCGCCAGCAGGGGGGCGGGCCTCACTAACTATGGCTACACCTTC
many	TRBV20-1	TRBJ1-2	TRBD1	CSARDRESYGYTF	TGCAGTGCTAGGGACAGGGAAAGCTATGGCTACACCTTC
many	TRBV20-1	TRBJ2-3	-	CSARDQGRTDTQYF	TGCAGTGCTAGAGATCAGGGGAGGACAGATACGCAGTATTTT